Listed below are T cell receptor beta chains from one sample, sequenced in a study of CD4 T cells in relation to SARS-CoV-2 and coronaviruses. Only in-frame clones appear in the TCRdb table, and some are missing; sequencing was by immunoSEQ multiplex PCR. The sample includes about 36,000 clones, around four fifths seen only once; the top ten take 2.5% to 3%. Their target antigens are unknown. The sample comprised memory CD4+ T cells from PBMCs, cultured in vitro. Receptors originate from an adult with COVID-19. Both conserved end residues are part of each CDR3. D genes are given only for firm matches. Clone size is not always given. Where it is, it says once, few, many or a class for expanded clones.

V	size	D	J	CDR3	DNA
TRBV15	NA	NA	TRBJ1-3	CATSRDLGSGNTIYF	TGTGCCACCAGCAGAGATCTGGGGTCTGGAAACACCATATATTTT
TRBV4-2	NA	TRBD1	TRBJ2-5	CASSHPGGGETQYF	TGTGCCAGCAGCCACCCAGGGGGCGGAGAGACCCAGTACTTC
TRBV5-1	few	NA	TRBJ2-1	CASNPTTGLSSYNEQFF	TGCGCCAGCAACCCCACCACGGGGCTTAGCTCCTACAATGAGCAGTTCTTC
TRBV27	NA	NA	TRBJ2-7	CASSSFSPQGSYEQYF	TGTGCCAGCAGTTCCTTCTCACCCCAGGGCAGCTACGAGCAGTACTTC
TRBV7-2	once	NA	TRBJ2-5	CASKPGNLQETQYF	TGTGCCAGCAAGCCAGGTAACCTCCAAGAGACCCAGTACTTC
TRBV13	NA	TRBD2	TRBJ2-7	CASSLALAGNYEQYF	TGTGCCAGCAGCTTAGCTCTAGCGGGGAATTACGAGCAGTACTTC
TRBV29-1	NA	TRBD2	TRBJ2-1	CSVGRESYYNEQFF	TGCAGCGTTGGGCGGGAGAGTTACTACAATGAGCAGTTCTTC
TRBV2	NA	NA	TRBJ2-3	CASSVERNTDTQYF	TGTGCCAGCAGTGTCGAGCGAAACACAGATACGCAGTATTTT
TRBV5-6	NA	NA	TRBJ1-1	CASSLIDSKSTEAFF	TGTGCCAGCAGCCTGATAGACAGTAAGAGCACTGAAGCTTTCTTT
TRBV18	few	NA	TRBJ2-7	CASSLRNSGEQYF	TGTGCCAGCTCACTCCGGAATTCTGGGGAGCAGTACTTC
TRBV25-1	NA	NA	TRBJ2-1	CASSEHGLHNEQFF	TGTGCCAGCAGTGAACATGGACTGCACAATGAGCAGTTCTTC
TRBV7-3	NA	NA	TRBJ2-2	CASSSRGGTTGELFF	TGTGCCAGCAGCTCGCGTGGGGGGACTACCGGGGAGCTGTTTTTT
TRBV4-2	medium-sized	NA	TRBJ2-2	CASSQEGRETGELFF	TGTGCCAGCAGCCAAGAGGGCAGGGAGACCGGGGAGCTGTTTTTT
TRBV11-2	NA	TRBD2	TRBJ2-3	CASSLGQREADTQYF	TGTGCCAGCAGCTTAGGTCAGCGGGAGGCAGATACGCAGTATTTT
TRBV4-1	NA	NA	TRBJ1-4	CASSQVGPSVMFF	TGCGCCAGCAGCCAAGTGGGACCCTCGGTGATGTTTTTT
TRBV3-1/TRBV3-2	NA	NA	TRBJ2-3	CASSQDRNRRVSTDTQYF	TGTGCCAGCAGCCAAGATCGTAATAGGCGGGTAAGCACAGATACGCAGTATTTT
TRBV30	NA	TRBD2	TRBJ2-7	CAWSGLAGYGYEQYF	TGTGCCTGGAGTGGGCTAGCGGGATACGGGTACGAGCAGTACTTC
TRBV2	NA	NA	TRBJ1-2	CASNEDYGYTF	TGTGCCAGCAACGAGGACTATGGCTACACCTTC
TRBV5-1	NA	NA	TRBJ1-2	CASSLLQGGHYGYTF	TGCGCCAGCAGCTTATTACAGGGTGGTCACTATGGCTACACCTTC
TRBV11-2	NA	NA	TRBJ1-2	CASSPEAGADYGYTF	TGTGCCAGCAGCCCCGAAGCTGGGGCAGACTATGGCTACACCTTC
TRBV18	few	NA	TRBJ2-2	CASSPSNSGELFF	TGTGCCAGCTCACCTTCAAATTCCGGGGAGCTGTTTTTT
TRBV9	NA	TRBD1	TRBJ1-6	CASSAGTGRESPLHF	TGTGCCAGCAGCGCCGGGACAGGCCGAGAGTCACCCCTCCACTTT
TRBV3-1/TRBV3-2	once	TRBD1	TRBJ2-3	CASSHTGGIGADTQYF	TGTGCCAGCAGCCATACAGGGGGCATAGGCGCAGATACGCAGTATTTT
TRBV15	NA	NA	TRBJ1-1	CATSLHGENTEAFF	TGTGCCACCAGCCTTCATGGCGAGAACACTGAAGCTTTCTTT
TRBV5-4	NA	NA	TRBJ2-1	CASSFLTYYSYNEQFF	TGTGCCAGCAGCTTCCTGACATATTACTCCTACAATGAGCAGTTCTTC
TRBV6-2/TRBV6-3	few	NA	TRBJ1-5	CASSYSNIRHPREPQHF	TGTGCCAGCAGTTACTCGAATATCCGACATCCTAGGGAACCCCAGCATTTT
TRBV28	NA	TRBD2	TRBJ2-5	CASSSRLAARYF	TGTGCCAGCAGTTCAAGACTAGCAGCCCGGTACTTC
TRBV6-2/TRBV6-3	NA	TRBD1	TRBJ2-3	CASSYLGTGGAGTQYF	TGTGCCAGCAGTTACCTCGGGACAGGGGGCGCGGGTACGCAGTATTTT
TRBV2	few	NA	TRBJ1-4	CASSEGLANEKLFF	TGTGCCAGCAGTGAGGGGCTAGCTAATGAAAAACTGTTTTTT
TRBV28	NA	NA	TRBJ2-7	CASKPGTRVINEQYF	TGTGCCAGCAAACCAGGTACTAGGGTTATCAACGAGCAGTACTTC
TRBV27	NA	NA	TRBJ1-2	CASSSGGTPVGYTF	TGTGCCAGCAGCTCGGGGGGGACTCCCGTCGGCTACACCTTC
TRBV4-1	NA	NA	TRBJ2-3	CASSQASRVDTQYF	TGCGCCAGCAGCCAAGCCAGCAGGGTCGATACGCAGTATTTT
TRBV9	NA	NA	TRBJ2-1	CASSVGSGPGNEQFF	TGTGCCAGCAGCGTAGGTTCCGGACCTGGCAATGAGCAGTTCTTC
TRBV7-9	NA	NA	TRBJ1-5	CASSPPGSNQPQHF	TGTGCCAGCAGCCCTCCGGGGAGCAATCAGCCCCAGCATTTT
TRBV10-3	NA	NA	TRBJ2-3	CAISEGLAGTDTQYF	TGTGCCATCAGTGAAGGGCTAGCAGGCACAGATACGCAGTATTTT
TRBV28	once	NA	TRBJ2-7	CASSFLSRAYEQYF	TGTGCCAGCAGTTTTTTGTCCAGGGCATACGAGCAGTACTTC
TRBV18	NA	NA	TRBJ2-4	CASSPSSKARNIQYF	TGTGCCAGCTCACCATCAAGTAAAGCTAGAAACATTCAGTACTTC
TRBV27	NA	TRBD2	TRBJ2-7	CASSVGTSGRVSYEQYF	TGTGCCAGCAGTGTAGGGACTAGCGGGAGGGTATCGTACGAGCAGTACTTC
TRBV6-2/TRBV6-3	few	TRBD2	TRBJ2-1	CASSYGGGRVLEQFF	TGTGCCAGCAGTTACGGCGGGGGGCGGGTCCTTGAGCAGTTCTTC
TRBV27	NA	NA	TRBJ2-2	CASSLSWGEVTGELFF	TGTGCCAGCAGTTTATCCTGGGGAGAGGTCACCGGGGAGCTGTTTTTT
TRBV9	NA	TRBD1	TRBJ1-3	CASSVDRQGSGNTIYF	TGTGCCAGCAGCGTAGATCGACAGGGGTCTGGAAACACCATATATTTT
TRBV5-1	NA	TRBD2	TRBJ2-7	CASSPGLAGYEQYF	TGCGCCAGCAGCCCGGGACTAGCGGGTTACGAGCAGTACTTC
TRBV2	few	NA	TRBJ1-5	CASSAGSGSNQPQHF	TGTGCCAGCAGTGCAGGGTCTGGAAGCAATCAGCCCCAGCATTTT
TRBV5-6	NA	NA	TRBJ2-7	CASSRGARGYGEQYF	TGTGCCAGCAGCCGAGGCGCCCGAGGTTATGGCGAGCAGTACTTC
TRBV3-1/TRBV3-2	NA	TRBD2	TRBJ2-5	CASSQGTSAGETQYF	TGTGCCAGCAGCCAAGGAACTAGCGCCGGTGAGACCCAGTACTTC
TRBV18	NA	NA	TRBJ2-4	CASSPVAKNIQYF	TGTGCCAGCTCACCGGTAGCCAAAAACATTCAGTACTTC
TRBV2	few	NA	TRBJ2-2	CASSVESSGELFF	TGTGCCAGCAGTGTAGAGTCGTCCGGGGAGCTGTTTTTT
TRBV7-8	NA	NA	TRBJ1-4	CASARDASATNEKLFF	TGTGCCAGTGCGAGGGACGCCTCGGCAACTAATGAAAAACTGTTTTTT